This is a list of T cell receptor beta chains from one sample in a study of monozygotic twins with inflammatory bowel disease. TCRdb re-analyzed the 5' RACE reads; it lists each CDR3 protein once, without DNA. This repertoire includes approximately 330,000 distinct CDR3 sequences. The sample taken for sequencing was blood. The receptors stem from a human donor with ulcerative colitis or Crohn's disease, or a healthy co-twin of an affected twin (not recorded which). Each CDR3 is given with its conserved first and last residue.

cdr3_length: 15; v_call: TRBV30; j_call: TRBJ1-2; cdr3_aa: CAWSADQGQEYGYTF
cdr3_length: 18; v_call: TRBV4-1; j_call: TRBJ2-1; cdr3_aa: CASSQDRTSGSFVNEQFF
cdr3_length: 14; v_call: TRBV7-2; j_call: TRBJ1-3; cdr3_aa: CASSFLAGGSAIYF
cdr3_length: 14; v_call: TRBV5-4; j_call: TRBJ2-5; cdr3_aa: CASSLAAIQETQYF
cdr3_length: 16; v_call: TRBV28; j_call: TRBJ2-1; cdr3_aa: CASSLRGTGVVDEQFF
cdr3_length: 15; v_call: TRBV3-1; j_call: TRBJ2-7; cdr3_aa: CASSQGTSGTYEQYF
cdr3_length: 15; v_call: TRBV7-2; j_call: TRBJ2-1; cdr3_aa: CASSLVAGGNNEQFF
cdr3_length: 18; v_call: TRBV11-3; j_call: TRBJ2-1; cdr3_aa: CASSLEGNGVSSYNEQFF
cdr3_length: 14; v_call: TRBV20-1; j_call: TRBJ2-7; cdr3_aa: CSARIKAGGNEQYF
cdr3_length: 15; v_call: TRBV13; j_call: TRBJ2-5; cdr3_aa: CASTHSVAGEETQYF
cdr3_length: 13; v_call: TRBV2; j_call: TRBJ1-5; cdr3_aa: CASSGGQNQPQHF
cdr3_length: 12; v_call: TRBV20-1; j_call: TRBJ2-1; cdr3_aa: CSASLAYNEQFF
cdr3_length: 14; v_call: TRBV5-1; j_call: TRBJ1-2; cdr3_aa: CASSFGEIPDGYTF
cdr3_length: 14; v_call: TRBV29-1; j_call: TRBJ1-1; cdr3_aa: CSVFGQGVGAEAFF
cdr3_length: 14; v_call: TRBV25-1; j_call: TRBJ2-7; cdr3_aa: CASSESGGGPQQYF
cdr3_length: 16; v_call: TRBV28; j_call: TRBJ1-1; cdr3_aa: CASSFRGRGLGAEAFF